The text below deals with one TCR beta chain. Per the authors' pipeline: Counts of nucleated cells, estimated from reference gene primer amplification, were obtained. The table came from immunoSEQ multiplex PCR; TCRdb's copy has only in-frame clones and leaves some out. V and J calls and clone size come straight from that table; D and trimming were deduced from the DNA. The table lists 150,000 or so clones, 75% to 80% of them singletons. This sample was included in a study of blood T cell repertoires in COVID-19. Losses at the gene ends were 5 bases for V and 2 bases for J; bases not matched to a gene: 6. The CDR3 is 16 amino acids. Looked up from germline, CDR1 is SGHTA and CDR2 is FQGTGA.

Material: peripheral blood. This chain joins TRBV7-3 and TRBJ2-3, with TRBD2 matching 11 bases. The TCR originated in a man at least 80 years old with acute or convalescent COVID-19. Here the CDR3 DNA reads TGTGCCAGCAGCCAACTAGCGGGGGCAGCCACAGATACGCAGTATTTT. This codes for CASSQLAGAATDTQYF.